This T cell receptor (beta chain) was recorded in a study of blood T cell repertoires in COVID-19 (dated by TCRdb to the early 2020s). Broadly, across the study: Samples covering the acute and convalescent phases of COVID-19 were provided by collaborators in the United States, Italy and Spain. The repertoires were released in a freely available public database meant as a resource for research on the immune response to SARS-CoV-2. The samples were drawn from two sources: the first 160 participants of the ongoing ImmuneRACE study, and fewer than 1,500 subjects contributed by 6 global collaborators. Deeply sampled blood TCRbeta repertoires from subjects exposed to, actively infected with, or recovered from COVID-19 were included in the dataset. The sample metadata nearly always contained a de-identified subject ID, COVID-19 status, age in years and sex. The material from the prospective study consisted of cDNA or gDNA derived from T cells, B-cell-depleted T cells, or PBMCs. HLA class I and class II types, where available, came from metadata supplied by the sample provider rather than from assay-based typing. Paper-wide results and their limitations: The quantity of clinical and demographic metadata differed by source and by participant and was supplied without curation.

TCRbeta CDR3 regions were amplified from genomic DNA by means of the immunoSEQ Assay, a bias-controlled multiplex PCR. As for the authors' bioinformatics: The number of nucleated cells in each sample was estimated by amplification of reference gene primers within the assay. To quantify the absolute abundance of each unique TCRbeta CDR3 rearrangement, sequence reads were collapsed and filtered. For each sample, productive Simpson clonality was calculated as the square root of Simpson's diversity index across productive rearrangements. TCRdb's version of the immuneACCESS table is confined to in-frame rearrangements and falls short of the full clone set. An unresolved V gene accounts for under half of the shortfall where checked; the remainder is of unknown origin. V, J and clone size are taken as reported in that table, and D and trimming were inferred from the DNA itself. The sample table contains some 240,000 clones; only one count was recorded for around nine tenths of them. About 3.1% of the sample is in the top ten clones.

With respect to this clone: Its antigen is currently not known. No base qualities exist here, and no much larger clone lies one base off it.

Participants in the prospective study were enrolled through a virtual design, were aged roughly 18 to 90 years, and lived in 24 United States geographic areas. To assign participants to cohorts, the prospective study relied on clinical history that participants themselves reported in a screening survey and a study questionnaire. Exposed participants were defined as having been in contact with someone with a PCR-confirmed or clinician-diagnosed COVID-19 case within 2 weeks of study entry. Mobile phlebotomists in the prospective study collected whole blood, serum and a nasopharyngeal or oropharyngeal swab from every participant. Prospective study participants could optionally give additional blood draws and questionnaires over an approximately two-month period. Blood samples from the prospective study were shipped frozen or at room temperature prior to DNA extraction. For this chain, trimming is 5 bases at the V end and 5 bases at the J end, and the number of junction bases without a gene match is 7. The germline V gene provides CDR1 SGHTA and CDR2 FQGTGA. The CDR3, from cysteine to phenylalanine, totals 15 residues. CDR3 DNA only is kept here, 45 bases in frame from base 1.

This chain joins TRBV7-3 to TRBJ1-2, and 11 junction bases match TRBD1. Sequencing was performed on PBMCs or T cells enriched from blood (not recorded which). This clonotype was obtained from a woman aged 40 to 49 who had been exposed to COVID-19. The CDR3 reads as follows: CASSPGQGAGYGYTF. DNA sequence: TGTGCCAGCAGCCCAGGACAGGGGGCAGGGTATGGCTACACCTTC. Joined to the reference TRBV7-3 and TRBJ1-2 proteins, this CDR3 gives the full variable domain: GAGVSQTPSNKVTEKGKYVELRCDPISGHTALYWYRQSLGQGPEFLIYFQGTGAADDSGLPNDRFFAVRPEGSVSTLKIQRTERGDSAVYLCASSPGQGAGYGYTFGSGTRLTVV.